This TCR beta chain was recorded in a study of T cells after yellow fever vaccination. This clonotype was observed a handful of times. Its antigen remains unknown. Study-wide results and limits: Among primary-vaccination clones, most reappeared after the booster, at just under 98% for CD4 and 85% to 90% for CD8. A secondary response was less intense yet reached its peak sooner, at day 5 versus 15.

The CDR3 sequence is 15 residues long. Germline V lookup: CDR1 SGHRS, CDR2 YFSETQ. Trimming took off 4 bases at V and 7 bases at J, with 20 bases between the two ends. One entry per CDR3 protein results from TCRdb running MiXCR on the 5' RACE reads. The table has roughly 160,000 distinct CDR3 sequences, approximately 6.7% seen once. This TCR came from a man aged 18 to 29 who received the YFV17D yellow fever vaccine. The material sequenced was CD4+ T cells sorted from PBMCs, taken 5 to 6 days after the first yellow fever vaccination. The rearrangement joins TRBV5-1 to TRBJ2-5, with D possibly matching TRBD1 (6 bases). Written as DNA, the CDR3 is TGCGCCAGCAGCACCCCAACAGGGTCCGGAGGGACCCAGTACTTC. Amino acid sequence: CASSTPTGSGGTQYF.